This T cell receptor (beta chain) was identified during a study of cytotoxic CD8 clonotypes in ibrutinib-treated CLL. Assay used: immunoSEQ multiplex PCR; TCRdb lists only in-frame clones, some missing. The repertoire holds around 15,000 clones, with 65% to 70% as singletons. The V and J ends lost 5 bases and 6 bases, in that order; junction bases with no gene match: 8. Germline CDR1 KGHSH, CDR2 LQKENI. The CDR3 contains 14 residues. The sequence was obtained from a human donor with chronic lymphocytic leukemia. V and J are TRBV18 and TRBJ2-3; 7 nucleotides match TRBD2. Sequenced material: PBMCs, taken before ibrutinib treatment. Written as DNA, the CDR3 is TGTGCCAGCTCAATTCGGACTAGTTTGGATACGCAGTATTTT. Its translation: CASSIRTSLDTQYF.